These T cell receptor beta chains were read from a single sample in a study of cytotoxic CD8 clonotypes in ibrutinib-treated CLL. This table comes from immunoSEQ multiplex PCR, and its TCRdb copy is limited to in-frame clones, with some not included. This sample has approximately 140,000 clones, with roughly 80% found just once. This sample comprised PBMCs, obtained after 12 months of ibrutinib treatment. These receptor sequences come from a human donor with chronic lymphocytic leukemia. Each CDR3 is given with its conserved first and last residue. A D gene is named only where the DNA matches it firmly. Clone size is shown for a subset of rows, as once, few, many or a class of expanded clone.

clone_size	v_call	j_call	d_call	cdr3_aa	cdr3_nt
few	TRBV5-1	TRBJ2-7	-	CASSQQPQASSYEQYF	TGCGCCAGCAGCCAGCAACCCCAGGCAAGCTCCTACGAGCAGTACTTC
few	TRBV6-1	TRBJ1-5	-	CASRVEGPAQPQHF	TGTGCCAGCAGGGTAGAGGGGCCCGCTCAGCCCCAGCATTTT
-	TRBV28	TRBJ2-7	-	CASSPPQGVNEQYF	TGTGCCAGCAGTCCCCCCCAAGGGGTTAACGAGCAGTACTTC
once	TRBV28	TRBJ1-4	-	CASSPQGLREKLFF	TGTGCCAGCAGTCCACAAGGGCTCCGAGAAAAACTGTTTTTT
few	TRBV11-2	TRBJ2-2	-	CASSPGTYTGELFF	TGTGCCAGCAGCCCTGGGACATACACCGGGGAGCTGTTTTTT
-	TRBV19	TRBJ2-7	-	CASSGSYEQYF	TGTGCCAGTAGTGGATCCTACGAGCAGTACTTC
once	TRBV19	TRBJ1-1	-	CASSIDSTEAFF	TGTGCCAGTAGTATAGACAGCACTGAAGCTTTCTTT
few	TRBV15	TRBJ1-2	-	CATSRDQGVNYGYTF	TGTGCCACCAGCAGAGATCAAGGGGTTAACTATGGCTACACCTTC
many	TRBV19	TRBJ1-5	-	CASSFQGNQPQHF	TGTGCCAGTAGTTTCCAGGGCAATCAGCCCCAGCATTTT
few	TRBV7-8	TRBJ1-2	-	CASSLALGLYGYTF	TGTGCCAGCAGCTTAGCGCTGGGTCTCTATGGCTACACCTTC
-	TRBV11-3	TRBJ2-3	TRBD2	CASGLAGGDTQYF	TGTGCCAGCGGACTAGCGGGCGGAGATACGCAGTATTTT
-	TRBV19	TRBJ2-7	-	CASSITPAYYEQYF	TGTGCCAGTAGTATAACCCCCGCCTACTACGAGCAGTACTTC
-	TRBV27	TRBJ1-2	TRBD1	CASSGRRDRVRANYGYTF	TGTGCCAGCAGCGGACGTCGGGACAGGGTACGAGCTAACTATGGCTACACCTTC
-	TRBV7-9	TRBJ2-7	-	CASSLYDSEQYF	TGTGCCAGCAGCTTATACGATTCCGAGCAGTACTTC
-	TRBV18	TRBJ2-3	TRBD1	CASPTGTGGVSDTQYF	TGTGCCAGCCCGACCGGGACAGGGGGAGTATCAGATACGCAGTATTTT
-	TRBV28	TRBJ2-1	TRBD2	CASSLRGGRRGGFNEQFF	TGTGCCAGCAGTTTACGCGGGGGGCGACGCGGGGGTTTCAATGAGCAGTTCTTC
-	TRBV30	TRBJ2-1	TRBD2	CAWSVPTSGTWQGEQFF	TGTGCCTGGAGTGTACCGACTAGCGGGACCTGGCAGGGTGAGCAGTTCTTC
-	TRBV11-2	TRBJ2-3	TRBD2	CASSFRTGGSTDTQYF	TGTGCCAGCAGCTTTCGTACGGGGGGGAGCACAGATACGCAGTATTTT
few	TRBV7-3	TRBJ2-1	-	CASSLTPMRYNEQFF	TGTGCCAGCAGCTTAACCCCCATGCGCTACAATGAGCAGTTCTTC
-	TRBV7-7	TRBJ2-1	TRBD2	CASSPEVAGSYNEQFF	TGTGCTAGCAGTCCAGAGGTAGCGGGGTCCTACAATGAGCAGTTCTTC
-	TRBV7-2	TRBJ2-6	-	CASSRLGGSGANVLTF	TGTGCCAGCAGCCGCCTTGGGGGGTCTGGGGCCAACGTCCTGACTTTC
-	TRBV5-6	TRBJ2-1	TRBD2	CASSSNLAGVPRGEQFF	TGTGCCAGCAGCTCAAATCTAGCGGGAGTACCCCGGGGTGAGCAGTTCTTC
-	TRBV28	TRBJ2-3	TRBD2	CAGQSGGSDTQYF	TGTGCCGGCCAGAGCGGGGGGTCGGATACGCAGTATTTT
-	TRBV10-3	TRBJ2-3	-	CATNLDRNADTQYF	TGTGCCACCAACCTAGACAGAAATGCCGATACGCAGTATTTT
-	TRBV7-2	TRBJ1-1	TRBD1	CASSPWTGSEAFF	TGTGCCAGCAGCCCATGGACAGGATCTGAAGCTTTCTTT
many	TRBV7-9	TRBJ1-1	TRBD1	CASSPTGDTEAFF	TGTGCCAGCAGTCCTACAGGGGACACTGAAGCTTTCTTT
-	TRBV5-1	TRBJ2-5	TRBD2	CASRATSGQETQYF	TGCGCCAGCAGAGCCACTAGCGGCCAAGAGACCCAGTACTTC
-	TRBV25-1	TRBJ2-7	TRBD2	CASSEWTSGRYEQYF	TGTGCCAGCAGTGAGTGGACTAGCGGGAGATACGAGCAGTACTTC
-	TRBV5-8	TRBJ1-5	-	CASSLGWQVSNQPQHF	TGTGCCAGCAGCCTTGGGTGGCAGGTTAGCAATCAGCCCCAGCATTTT
-	TRBV19	TRBJ2-3	TRBD1	CASSRQGVNTDTQYF	TGTGCCAGTAGTCGACAGGGGGTCAACACAGATACGCAGTATTTT
-	TRBV11-3	TRBJ2-7	-	CASSSPRGTAYEQYF	TGTGCCAGCAGCAGCCCCAGGGGAACGGCCTACGAGCAGTACTTC
-	TRBV29-1	TRBJ2-7	TRBD1	CSAGQGGREQYF	TGCAGCGCGGGACAGGGGGGTCGCGAGCAGTACTTC
few	TRBV5-4	TRBJ1-2	-	CASSLVGHDATF	TGTGCCAGCAGCTTGGTCGGCCACGATGCCACCTTC
-	TRBV5-1	TRBJ2-2	-	CASKRRDTGELFF	TGCGCCAGCAAACGAAGAGACACCGGGGAGCTGTTTTTT
-	TRBV19	TRBJ2-7	-	CASSFTGNYEQYF	TGTGCCAGTAGTTTTACAGGGAACTACGAGCAGTACTTC
once	TRBV7-9	TRBJ1-2	-	CASSLEGPTF	TGTGCCAGCAGCTTAGAAGGCCCGACCTTC
-	TRBV5-1	TRBJ2-5	-	CASSLIGQETQYF	TGCGCCAGCAGCTTGATTGGCCAAGAGACCCAGTACTTC
-	TRBV4-3	TRBJ1-2	-	CASSQDQGLLGYTF	TGCGCCAGCAGCCAAGACCAGGGCCTCCTAGGGTACACCTTC
-	TRBV5-6	TRBJ2-1	TRBD1	CASSLLPGGEFF	TGTGCCAGCAGCTTGCTACCAGGGGGCGAGTTCTTC
few	TRBV9	TRBJ2-2	TRBD1	CASSGNRGVTGELFF	TGTGCCAGCAGCGGGAACAGGGGGGTCACCGGGGAGCTGTTTTTT
few	TRBV5-1	TRBJ2-2	-	CASSSAPGTNTGELFF	TGCGCCAGCAGCTCCGCGCCCGGGACGAACACCGGGGAGCTGTTTTTT
-	TRBV30	TRBJ2-7	TRBD1	CAWSPKGRGLYEQYF	TGTGCCTGGAGCCCTAAGGGCAGGGGGCTCTACGAGCAGTACTTC
-	TRBV7-9	TRBJ2-7	-	CASSLKEYEQYF	TGTGCCAGCAGCTTAAAAGAATACGAGCAGTACTTC
-	TRBV7-2	TRBJ2-5	-	CASSFIPGKETQYF	TGTGCCAGCAGCTTTATTCCCGGAAAAGAGACCCAGTACTTC
-	TRBV28	TRBJ2-7	-	CASRIGQSYEQYF	TGTGCCAGCAGGATCGGACAGTCCTACGAGCAGTACTTC
-	TRBV28	TRBJ1-6	-	CASSFYVNSPLHF	TGTGCCAGCAGTTTTTACGTAAATTCACCCCTCCACTTT
few	TRBV11-2	TRBJ1-1	-	CASSLSLGAEAFF	TGTGCCAGCAGCTTAAGCCTGGGCGCTGAAGCTTTCTTT
-	TRBV2	TRBJ2-7	TRBD1	CASLGQLYEQYF	TGTGCCAGCCTGGGACAGCTCTACGAGCAGTACTTC
-	TRBV9	TRBJ2-1	-	CASSVEGERDEQFF	TGTGCCAGCAGCGTAGAAGGCGAAAGGGACGAGCAGTTCTTC
-	TRBV9	TRBJ1-1	-	CASSPPRGMNTEAFF	TGTGCCAGCAGCCCACCTAGGGGCATGAACACTGAAGCTTTCTTT
-	TRBV4-2	TRBJ1-3	-	CASSHLKRSEDISGNTIYF	TGTGCCAGCAGCCACTTAAAGAGATCCGAGGATATCTCTGGAAACACCATATATTTT
-	TRBV5-1	TRBJ2-5	-	CASSLASGETQYF	TGCGCCAGCAGCTTGGCGAGCGGGGAGACCCAGTACTTC
-	TRBV4-1	TRBJ1-5	-	CASSQVINQPQHF	TGCGCCAGCAGCCAAGTGATAAATCAGCCCCAGCATTTT
-	TRBV9	TRBJ1-4	-	CASSVEWADEKLFF	TGTGCCAGCAGCGTAGAATGGGCGGATGAAAAACTGTTTTTT
-	TRBV19	TRBJ1-4	-	CASSNRVQEKLFF	TGTGCCAGTAGTAACAGGGTTCAAGAAAAACTGTTTTTT